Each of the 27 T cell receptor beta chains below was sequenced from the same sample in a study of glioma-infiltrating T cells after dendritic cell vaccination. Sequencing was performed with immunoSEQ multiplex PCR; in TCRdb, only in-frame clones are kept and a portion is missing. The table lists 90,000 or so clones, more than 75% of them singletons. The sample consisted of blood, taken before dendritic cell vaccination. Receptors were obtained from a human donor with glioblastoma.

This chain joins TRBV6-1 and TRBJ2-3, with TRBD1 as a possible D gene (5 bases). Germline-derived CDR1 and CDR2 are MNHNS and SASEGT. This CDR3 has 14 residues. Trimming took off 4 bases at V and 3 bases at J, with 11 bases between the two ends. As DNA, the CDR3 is TGTGCCAGCAGTGTTAGGGGCGAGACAGATACGCAGTATTTT. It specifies CASSVRGETDTQYF.

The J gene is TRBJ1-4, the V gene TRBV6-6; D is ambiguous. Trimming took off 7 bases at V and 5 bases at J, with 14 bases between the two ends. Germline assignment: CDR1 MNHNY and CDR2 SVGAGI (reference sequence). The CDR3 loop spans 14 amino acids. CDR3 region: CASNPGGPNEKLFF. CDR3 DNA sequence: TGTGCCAGCAACCCCGGCGGGCCCAATGAAAAACTGTTTTTT.

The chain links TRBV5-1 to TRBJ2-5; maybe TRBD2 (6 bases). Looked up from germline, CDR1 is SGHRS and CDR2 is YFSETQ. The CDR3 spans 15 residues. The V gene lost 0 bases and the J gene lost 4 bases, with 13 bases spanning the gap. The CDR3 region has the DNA TGCGCCAGCAGCTTGGTGCAGGGAGGACGAGAGACCCAGTACTTC. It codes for CASSLVQGGRETQYF.

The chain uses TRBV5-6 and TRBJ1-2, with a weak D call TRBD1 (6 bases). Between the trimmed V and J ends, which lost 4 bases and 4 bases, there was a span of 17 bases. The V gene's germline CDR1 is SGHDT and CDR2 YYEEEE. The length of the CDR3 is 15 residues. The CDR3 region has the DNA TGTGCCAGCAGCAAGAGAACCGGGACACTCTATGGCTACACCTTC. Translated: CASSKRTGTLYGYTF.

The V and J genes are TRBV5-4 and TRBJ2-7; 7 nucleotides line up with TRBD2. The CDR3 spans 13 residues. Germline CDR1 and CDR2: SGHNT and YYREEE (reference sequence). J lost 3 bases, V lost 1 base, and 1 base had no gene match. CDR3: CASSLPSGYEQYF. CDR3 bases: TGTGCCAGCAGCTTGCCTAGCGGCTACGAGCAGTACTTC.

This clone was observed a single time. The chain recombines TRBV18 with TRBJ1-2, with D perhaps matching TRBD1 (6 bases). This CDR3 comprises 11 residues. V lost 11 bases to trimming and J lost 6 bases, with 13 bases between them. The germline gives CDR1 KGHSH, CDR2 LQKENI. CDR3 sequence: CAPWGGDGYTF. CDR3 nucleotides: TGTGCCCCCTGGGGGGGCGATGGCTACACCTTC.

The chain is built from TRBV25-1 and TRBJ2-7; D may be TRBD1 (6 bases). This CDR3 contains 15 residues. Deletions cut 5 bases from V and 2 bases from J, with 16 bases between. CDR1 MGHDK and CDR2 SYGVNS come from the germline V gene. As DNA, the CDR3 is TGTGCCAGCAGTTCCCGAGGCAGGGGAGCCTACGAGCAGTACTTC. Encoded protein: CASSSRGRGAYEQYF.

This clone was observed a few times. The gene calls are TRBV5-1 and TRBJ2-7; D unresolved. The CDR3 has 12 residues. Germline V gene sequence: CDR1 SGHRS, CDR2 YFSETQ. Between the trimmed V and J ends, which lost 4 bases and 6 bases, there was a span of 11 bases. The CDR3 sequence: CASSIGSAEQYF. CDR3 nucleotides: TGCGCCAGCAGCATCGGGTCGGCCGAGCAGTACTTC.

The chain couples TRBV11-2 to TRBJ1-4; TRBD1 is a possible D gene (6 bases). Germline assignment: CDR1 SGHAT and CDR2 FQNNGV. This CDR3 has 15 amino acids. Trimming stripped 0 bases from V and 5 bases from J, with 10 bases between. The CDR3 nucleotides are TGTGCCAGCAGCTTAGAAGGGGGGGCGAATGAAAAACTGTTTTTT. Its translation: CASSLEGGANEKLFF. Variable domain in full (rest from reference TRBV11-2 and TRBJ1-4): EAGVAQSPRYKIIEKRQSVAFWCNPISGHATLYWYQQILGQGPKLLIQFQNNGVVDDSQLPKDRFSAERLKGVDSTLKIQPAKLEDSAVYLCASSLEGGANEKLFFGSGTQLSVL.

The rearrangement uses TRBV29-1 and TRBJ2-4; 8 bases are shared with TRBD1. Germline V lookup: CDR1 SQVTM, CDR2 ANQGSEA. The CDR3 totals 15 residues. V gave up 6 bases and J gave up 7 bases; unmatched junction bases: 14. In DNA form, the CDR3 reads TGCAGCGTCGCCGGGACAGGTGTGTTGGTGAACATTCAGTACTTC. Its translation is CSVAGTGVLVNIQYF.

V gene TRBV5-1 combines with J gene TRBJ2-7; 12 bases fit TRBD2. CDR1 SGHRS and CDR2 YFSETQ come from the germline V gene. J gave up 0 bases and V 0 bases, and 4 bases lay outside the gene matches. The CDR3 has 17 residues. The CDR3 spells CASSLATSGGYSYEQYF. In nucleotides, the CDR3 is TGCGCCAGCAGCTTGGCCACTAGCGGGGGGTACTCCTACGAGCAGTACTTC.

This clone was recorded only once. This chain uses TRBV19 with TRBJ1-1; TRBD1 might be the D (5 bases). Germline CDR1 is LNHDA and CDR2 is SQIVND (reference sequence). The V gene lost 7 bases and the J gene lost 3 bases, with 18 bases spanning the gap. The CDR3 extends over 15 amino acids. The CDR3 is CASNDPRGGHTEAFF. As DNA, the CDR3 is TGTGCCAGTAACGATCCTAGGGGTGGACACACTGAAGCTTTCTTT.

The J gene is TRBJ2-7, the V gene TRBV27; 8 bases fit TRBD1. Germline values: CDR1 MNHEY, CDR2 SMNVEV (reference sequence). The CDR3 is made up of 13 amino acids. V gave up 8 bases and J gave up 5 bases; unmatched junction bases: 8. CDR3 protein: CASRTGQVNEQYF. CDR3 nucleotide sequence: TGTGCCAGCCGAACGGGACAGGTAAACGAGCAGTACTTC.

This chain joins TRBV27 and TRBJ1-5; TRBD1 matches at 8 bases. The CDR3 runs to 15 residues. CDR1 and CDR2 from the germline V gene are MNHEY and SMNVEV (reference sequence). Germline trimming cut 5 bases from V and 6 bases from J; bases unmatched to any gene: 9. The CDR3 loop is CASSPQGAVVQPQHF. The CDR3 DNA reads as TGTGCCAGCAGTCCCCAGGGGGCGGTAGTTCAGCCCCAGCATTTT.

This CDR3 reads CSVGRTPPDTGELFF. The CDR3 nucleotides are TGCAGCGTTGGCAGGACACCACCCGACACCGGGGAGCTGTTTTTT. V and J are TRBV29-1 and TRBJ2-2; maybe TRBD1 (5 bases). V was pared by 4 bases and J by 3 bases, with 15 bases between. This CDR3 is built from 15 residues. Germline V gives CDR1 SQVTM, CDR2 ANQGSEA.

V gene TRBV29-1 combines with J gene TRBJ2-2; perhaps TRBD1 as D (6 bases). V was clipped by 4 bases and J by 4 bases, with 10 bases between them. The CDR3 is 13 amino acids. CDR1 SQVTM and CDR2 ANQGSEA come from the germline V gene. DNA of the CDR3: TGCAGCGTTGGAGGGGGTAGCACCGGGGAGCTGTTTTTT. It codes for CSVGGGSTGELFF.

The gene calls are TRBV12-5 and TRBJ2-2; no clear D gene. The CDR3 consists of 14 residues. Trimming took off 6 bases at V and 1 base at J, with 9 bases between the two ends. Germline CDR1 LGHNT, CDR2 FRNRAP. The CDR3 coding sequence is TGTGCTAGTGGCTCCGCAGTGAACACCGGGGAGCTGTTTTTT. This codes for CASGSAVNTGELFF.

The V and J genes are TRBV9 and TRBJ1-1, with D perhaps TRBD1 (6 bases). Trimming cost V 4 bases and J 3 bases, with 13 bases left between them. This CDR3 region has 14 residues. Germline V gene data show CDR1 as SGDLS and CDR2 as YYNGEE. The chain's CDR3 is CASSLTGTDTEAFF. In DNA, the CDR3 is TGTGCCAGCAGCCTAACAGGGACGGACACTGAAGCTTTCTTT.

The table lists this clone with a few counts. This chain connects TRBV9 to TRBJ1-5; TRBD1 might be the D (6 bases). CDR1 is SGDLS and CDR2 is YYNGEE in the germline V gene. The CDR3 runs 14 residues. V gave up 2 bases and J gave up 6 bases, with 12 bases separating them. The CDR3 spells CASSVEGDRQPQHF. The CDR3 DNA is TGTGCCAGCAGCGTTGAGGGGGACCGTCAGCCCCAGCATTTT.

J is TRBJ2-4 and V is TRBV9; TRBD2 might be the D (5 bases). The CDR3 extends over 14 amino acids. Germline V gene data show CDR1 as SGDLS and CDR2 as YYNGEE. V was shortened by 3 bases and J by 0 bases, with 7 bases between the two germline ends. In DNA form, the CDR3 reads TGTGCCAGCAGCGAGGGAGTAGCCAAAAACATTCAGTACTTC. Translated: CASSEGVAKNIQYF.

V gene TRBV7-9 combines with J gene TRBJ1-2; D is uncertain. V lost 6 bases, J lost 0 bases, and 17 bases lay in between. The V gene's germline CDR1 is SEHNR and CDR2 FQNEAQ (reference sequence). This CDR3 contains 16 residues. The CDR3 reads CASSLSLEPANYGYTF. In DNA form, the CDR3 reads TGTGCCAGCAGTCTAAGTTTGGAGCCTGCTAACTATGGCTACACCTTC.

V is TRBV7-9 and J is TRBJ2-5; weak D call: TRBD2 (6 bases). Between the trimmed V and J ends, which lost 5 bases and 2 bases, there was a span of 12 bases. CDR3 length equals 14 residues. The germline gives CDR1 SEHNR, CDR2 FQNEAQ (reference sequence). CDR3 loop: CASSVMGGQETQYF. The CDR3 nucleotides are TGTGCCAGCAGCGTCATGGGGGGACAAGAGACCCAGTACTTC.

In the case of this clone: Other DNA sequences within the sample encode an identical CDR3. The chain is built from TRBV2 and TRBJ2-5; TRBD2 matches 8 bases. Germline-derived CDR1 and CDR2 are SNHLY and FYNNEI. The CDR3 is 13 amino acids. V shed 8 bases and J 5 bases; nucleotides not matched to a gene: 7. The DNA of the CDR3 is TGTGCCAGCTCGGGGGGGGGCGGGGAGACCCAGTACTTC. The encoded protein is CASSGGGGETQYF.

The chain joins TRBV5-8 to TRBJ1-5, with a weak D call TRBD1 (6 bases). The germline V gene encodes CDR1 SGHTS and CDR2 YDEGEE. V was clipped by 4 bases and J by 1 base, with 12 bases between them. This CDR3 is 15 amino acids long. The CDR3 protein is CASSITGKSNQPQHF. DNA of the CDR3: TGTGCCAGCAGCATAACAGGGAAGAGCAATCAGCCCCAGCATTTT.

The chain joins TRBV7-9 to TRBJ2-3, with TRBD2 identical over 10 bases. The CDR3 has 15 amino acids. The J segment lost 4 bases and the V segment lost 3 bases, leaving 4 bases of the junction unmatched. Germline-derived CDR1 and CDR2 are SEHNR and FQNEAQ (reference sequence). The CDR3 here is CASSFSGRKSDTQYF. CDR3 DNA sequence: TGTGCCAGCAGCTTTAGCGGGAGGAAGTCAGATACGCAGTATTTT. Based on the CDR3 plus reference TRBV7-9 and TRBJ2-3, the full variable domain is DTGVSQNPRHKITKRGQNVTFRCDPISEHNRLYWYRQTLGQGPEFLTYFQNEAQLEKSRLLSDRFSAERPKGSFSTLEIQRTEQGDSAMYLCASSFSGRKSDTQYFGPGTRLTVL.

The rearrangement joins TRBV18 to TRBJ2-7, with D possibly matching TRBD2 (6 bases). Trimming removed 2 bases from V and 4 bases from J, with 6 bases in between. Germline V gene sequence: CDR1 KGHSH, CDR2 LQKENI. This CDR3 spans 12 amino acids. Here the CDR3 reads CASSPGGYEQYF. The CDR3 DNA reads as TGTGCCAGCTCACCAGGGGGGTACGAGCAGTACTTC.

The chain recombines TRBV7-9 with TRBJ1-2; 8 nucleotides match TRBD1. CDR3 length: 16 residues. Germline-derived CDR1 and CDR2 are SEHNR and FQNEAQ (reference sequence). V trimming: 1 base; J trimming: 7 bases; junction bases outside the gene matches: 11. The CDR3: CASSLVIGTGQGGYTF. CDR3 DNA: TGTGCCAGCAGCTTAGTAATAGGGACAGGACAGGGTGGCTACACCTTC. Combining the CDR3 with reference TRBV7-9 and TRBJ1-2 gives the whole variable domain DTGVSQNPRHKITKRGQNVTFRCDPISEHNRLYWYRQTLGQGPEFLTYFQNEAQLEKSRLLSDRFSAERPKGSFSTLEIQRTEQGDSAMYLCASSLVIGTGQGGYTFGSGTRLTVV.